This T cell receptor beta chain came from a study of T cell responses to AZD1222 COVID-19 vaccine. Germline CDR1 is KGHSY and CDR2 is FQNENV. CDR3 length: 15 residues. V lost 4 bases, J lost 10 bases, and 22 bases lay in between. Produced via immunoSEQ multiplex PCR; TCRdb's table is partial and in-frame only. The repertoire holds 120,000 or so clones, with over 80% as singletons. The sequenced sample was peripheral blood, obtained on day 0 of AZD1222 vaccination. This sequence was found in an adult in good health. The rearrangement uses TRBV16 and TRBJ1-1; a possible D gene is TRBD1 (5 bases). The CDR3 DNA follows: TGTGCCAGCAGCCCACCCGACGTAGTATATCAGGGAGCTTTCTTT. This encodes CASSPPDVVYQGAFF. Together with reference TRBV16 and TRBJ1-1, the CDR3 gives the full variable domain: GEEVAQTPKHLVRGEGQKAKLYCAPIKGHSYVFWYQQVLKNEFKFLISFQNENVFDETGMPKERFSAKCLPNSPCSLEIQATKLEDSAVYFCASSPPDVVYQGAFFGQGTRLTVV.